This entry lists 25 T cell receptor beta chains sequenced from one sample in a study of vaccination and CD4 T cells after COVID-19. Treatment denoted: 10-day PBMC culture with coronavirus spike peptide pools or control peptides (ViraFEST assay). Sequencing of DNA taken from cultured CD4+ T cells relied on the Oncomine TCR Beta short-read assay. TCRdb re-derived calls from the PCR reads in MiXCR, one entry per CDR3 protein. This sample has 13,000 or so distinct CDR3 sequences; 25% to 30% occur once, and the top ten carry 6.5% to 9.5%. The antigens these receptors bind are not known. Material for sequencing was CD4+ T cells from blood, cultured in vitro. The receptors derive from a human donor who had recovered from COVID-19.

The chain combines TRBV11-3 with TRBJ2-1; D not certain. Per germline, CDR1 SGHNT and CDR2 YENEEA. The CDR3 has 15 amino acids. The germline V and J ends were trimmed by 1 base and 6 bases, with 13 bases remaining between them. The CDR3 region is CASSLAAGPLNEQFF. The CDR3 DNA is TGTGCCAGCAGCTTAGCGGCAGGTCCTCTCAATGAGCAGTTCTTC.

The chain combines TRBV12-3 or TRBV12-4 with TRBJ2-1; D could derive from TRBD1 or TRBD2 (7 bases each). The V gene lost 4 bases and the J gene lost 6 bases, with 22 bases spanning the gap. The CDR3 consists of 17 residues. Here the CDR3 reads CASSSTPRGGGRNEQFF. The CDR3 DNA reads TGTGCCAGCAGTTCCACCCCCAGGGGGGGGGGCCGCAATGAGCAGTTCTTC.

The genes are TRBV12-3 or TRBV12-4 and TRBJ1-5; tentative D call: TRBD1 (6 bases). V was trimmed by 6 bases and J by 3 bases, leaving 12 bases between them. This CDR3 is 14 amino acids long. The CDR3 DNA reads TGTGCCAGCAGCCTCGGACAGAACAATCAGCCCCAGCATTTT. Translating it yields CASSLGQNNQPQHF.

This clonotype was observed a handful of times. The chain links TRBV5-4 to TRBJ1-3, with 7 positions matching TRBD1. Germline V gene sequence: CDR1 SGHNT, CDR2 YYREEE (reference sequence). CDR3 length equals 14 residues. Trimming removed 3 bases from V and 0 bases from J; junction bases left unmatched: 0. The CDR3 spells CASSSGGSGNTIYF. CDR3 sequence (DNA): TGTGCCAGCAGCTCAGGGGGCTCTGGAAACACCATATATTTT.

This clonotype has just a few counts. The chain is built from TRBV7-8 and TRBJ2-3; 8 nucleotides match TRBD2. This CDR3 region has 15 residues. Trimming cost V 1 base and J 3 bases; bases outside gene matches: 3. The V gene's germline CDR1 is SGHVS and CDR2 FQNEAQ. The CDR3 reads CASSLDGGATDTQYF. CDR3 coding DNA: TGTGCCAGCAGCTTAGACGGGGGGGCTACAGATACGCAGTATTTT.

This clonotype was counted a few times. The chain combines TRBV2 with TRBJ1-2; D perhaps matches TRBD1 (6 bases). V was cut by 2 bases and J by 5 bases, with 15 bases left in between. CDR1 and CDR2 (germline): SNHLY, FYNNEI. The CDR3 has 15 amino acids. CDR3 in amino acids: CASSETGKGYYGYTF. The DNA for the CDR3 is TGTGCCAGCAGTGAAACAGGGAAGGGCTATTATGGCTACACCTTC.

The rearrangement links TRBV11-3 to TRBJ2-2, with 9 positions matching TRBD1. The length of the CDR3 is 15 residues. Germline-derived CDR1 and CDR2 are SGHNT and YENEEA. V trimming: 4 bases; J trimming: 4 bases; junction bases outside the gene matches: 4. CDR3 in amino acids: CASSWGQGGTGELFF. The CDR3, as DNA: TGTGCCAGCAGCTGGGGACAGGGTGGCACCGGGGAGCTGTTTTTT.

This chain links TRBV2 with TRBJ2-1; 8 bases are shared with TRBD2. Germline V gene lookup returns CDR1 SNHLY and CDR2 FYNNEI. The ends lost 6 bases at V and 2 bases at J; junction bases unmatched: 9. The CDR3 covers 16 residues. The CDR3: CASSFGGGSAYNEQFF. Written as DNA, the CDR3 is TGTGCCAGCAGCTTTGGCGGGGGGTCAGCCTACAATGAGCAGTTCTTC.

This clonotype occurred once. The chain has TRBV20-1 and TRBJ2-1, with TRBD2 matching over 12 bases. Germline V gene sequence: CDR1 DFQATT, CDR2 SNEGSKA (reference sequence). The CDR3 has 19 amino acids. Trimming took 0 bases from V and 5 from J; bases not matched to a gene: 14. CDR3 region: CSARDSETSGSGDHNEQFF. In DNA, the CDR3 is TGCAGTGCTAGAGATTCGGAGACTAGCGGGAGTGGGGACCACAATGAGCAGTTCTTC.

This clonotype was seen a handful of times. V gene TRBV3-1 combines with J gene TRBJ1-2; D is unresolved. CDR1 is LGHDT and CDR2 is YNNKEL in the germline V gene (reference sequence). This CDR3 comprises 11 residues. Between the trimmed V and J ends, which lost 8 bases and 8 bases, there was a span of 12 bases. This CDR3 is CASRTSGGYTF. The CDR3 nucleotides are TGTGCCAGCCGAACGTCCGGGGGCTACACCTTC.

The chain recombines TRBV28 with TRBJ2-7; D gene uncertain. Germline CDR1 and CDR2: MDHEN and SYDVKM. This CDR3 region has 15 residues. Trimming removed 7 bases at V and 4 bases at J, with 20 bases between. For the CDR3, the DNA is TGTGCCAGCACCACCGTGGCGCGTGGGGAATACGAGCAGTACTTC. It yields the protein CASTTVARGEYEQYF.

This sequence joins TRBV7-2 and TRBJ2-1; 8 nucleotides align to TRBD2. The J call is uncertain, as TRBJ2-7 better fits the DNA end. This CDR3 is built from 16 residues. Per germline, CDR1 SGHTA and CDR2 FQGNSA. CDR3 residues: CASSLAGAGGAYEQYF. CDR3 in DNA: TGTGCCAGCAGCTTAGCGGGGGCGGGGGGCGCCTACGAGCAGTACTTC.

This clonotype was seen only a few times. The rearrangement links TRBV20-1 to TRBJ1-1, with D perhaps TRBD1 (5 bases). This CDR3 has 12 residues. Between the trimmed V and J ends, which lost 6 bases and 4 bases, there was a span of 12 bases. Germline V gives CDR1 DFQATT, CDR2 SNEGSKA (reference sequence). In DNA, the CDR3 is TGCAGTGCGTCAGGGTCTATCACTGAAGCTTTCTTT. Translated: CSASGSITEAFF.

The CDR3 region is CASSYSGTGGYEQYF. CDR3 DNA: TGTGCCAGCAGTTACTCCGGGACAGGGGGTTACGAGCAGTACTTC. The V gene is TRBV6-2 or TRBV6-3, the J gene TRBJ2-7, with 11 bases that match TRBD1. CDR1 and CDR2 from the germline V gene are MNHEY and SVGEGT. V dropped 0 bases and J dropped 4; count of bases not matched to a gene: 2. There are 15 residues in the CDR3.

The rearrangement uses TRBV12-5 and TRBJ1-2; D might be TRBD1 (6 bases). V gave up 2 bases and J gave up 12 bases, with 16 bases separating them. This CDR3 spans 13 amino acids. Germline assignment: CDR1 LGHNT and CDR2 FRNRAP. CDR3 sequence: CASGLWDTDSDTF. The CDR3 DNA reads TGTGCTAGTGGTTTGTGGGACACGGATTCAGACACCTTC.

The rearrangement links TRBV11-2 to TRBJ2-1; a weak D match, TRBD2 (6 bases). V gave up 5 bases and J gave up 7 bases, with 21 bases separating them. Germline values: CDR1 SGHAT, CDR2 FQNNGV. The CDR3 has 16 residues. CDR3 protein: CASSGLGGPWGNEQFF. The CDR3, as DNA: TGTGCCAGCAGCGGACTGGGAGGTCCCTGGGGGAATGAGCAGTTCTTC.

The rearrangement links TRBV24-1 to TRBJ1-1; D perhaps matches TRBD1 (6 bases). Germline loops: CDR1 KGHDR, CDR2 SFDVKD. V was clipped by 7 bases and J by 2 bases, with 10 bases between them. This CDR3 is 13 amino acids long. CDR3 in DNA: TGTGCCACCAGGCAGGGGATAAACACTGAAGCTTTCTTT. Encoded protein: CATRQGINTEAFF.

This chain joins TRBV10-3 and TRBJ2-2; possibly TRBD1 for D (6 bases). Trimming took off 3 bases at V and 5 bases at J, with 10 bases between the two ends. Germline V gene data show CDR1 as ENHRY and CDR2 as SYGVKD. The CDR3 has 14 residues. The chain's CDR3 is CAISEEGVTGELFF. CDR3 nucleotides: TGTGCCATCAGTGAAGAGGGGGTGACCGGGGAGCTGTTTTTT.

The V and J genes are TRBV2 and TRBJ1-6; D is perhaps TRBD1 (5 bases). Trimming left V 7 bases short and J 7 bases short, with 11 bases between. CDR1 is SNHLY, CDR2 FYNNEI, per germline. The CDR3 spans 13 residues. CDR3 region: CASTWDPNSPLHF. The CDR3 nucleotides are TGTGCCAGCACCTGGGACCCAAATTCACCCCTCCACTTT. The variable domain in full, with the rest retrieved from reference TRBV2 and TRBJ1-6, is EPEVTQTPSHQVTQMGQEVILRCVPISNHLYFYWYRQILGQKVEFLVSFYNNEISEKSEIFDDQFSVERPDGSNFTLKIRSTKLEDSAMYFCASTWDPNSPLHFGNGTRLTVT.

This clonotype was detected a few times. The gene calls are TRBV15 and TRBJ2-5; D assignment may be TRBD1 or TRBD2 (6 bases each). This CDR3 spans 15 amino acids. Trimming took 0 bases from V and 1 from J, leaving 9 bases between them. Germline loops: CDR1 LNHNV, CDR2 YYDKDF (reference sequence). CDR3 DNA sequence: TGTGCCACCAGCAGAGACGGGGGCCCCCAAGAGACCCAGTACTTC. Translating gives CATSRDGGPQETQYF. The entire variable domain, with the rest obtained from reference TRBV15 and TRBJ2-5, is as follows: DAMVIQNPRYQVTQFGKPVTLSCSQTLNHNVMYWYQQKSSQAPKLLFHYYDKDFNNEADTPDNFQSRRPNTSFCFLDIRSPGLGDTAMYLCATSRDGGPQETQYFGPGTRLLVL.

This clonotype qualifies as medium-sized. This chain links TRBV7-9 with TRBJ2-7; D remains ambiguous. From germline, CDR1 is SEHNR and CDR2 FQNEAQ (reference sequence). This CDR3 is built from 13 residues. V lost 1 base and J lost 3, with 7 bases in between. In DNA, the CDR3 is TGTGCCAGCAGCTTAGACTCGGTCTACGAGCAGTACTTC. Translation gives CASSLDSVYEQYF.

This clonotype has a handful of counts. V is TRBV2 and J is TRBJ2-5, with 9 bases identical to TRBD1. The germline CDR1 and CDR2 sequences are SNHLY and FYNNEI. The CDR3 length is 16 residues. V lost 6 bases, J lost 5 bases, and 13 bases stayed unmatched. Here the CDR3 reads CASSVTSGTGRETQYF. CDR3 bases: TGTGCCAGCAGCGTAACATCCGGGACAGGGAGGGAGACCCAGTACTTC.

Comment on this clonotype: A much larger clonotype is one base distant, so this may be a read error. The chain links TRBV7-8 to TRBJ1-2; 7 bases align to TRBD1. The CDR3 is made up of 19 amino acids. Germline assignment: CDR1 SGHVS and CDR2 FQNEAQ. The CDR3 DNA is TGTGTCAGCAGCTTCCTCGCCACTCCGGGACAGCCTTTTCATTATGGCTACACCTTC. Amino acid sequence: CVSSFLATPGQPFHYGYTF.

This clonotype occurred a few times. CDR3 bases: TGCAGTGCTAGAGGACAGGGGGACTATGGCTACACCTTC. Its translation is CSARGQGDYGYTF. The chain employs TRBV20-1 and TRBJ1-2, with 9 bases fitting TRBD1. Unmatched junction bases numbered 0, after V lost 1 base and J lost 3 bases. CDR3 size: 13 residues. The germline gives CDR1 DFQATT, CDR2 SNEGSKA (reference sequence).

The V gene is TRBV12-3 or TRBV12-4, the J gene TRBJ2-7; D perhaps matches TRBD1 (6 bases). Trimming pared 6 bases from V and 5 bases from J, leaving 23 bases between. This CDR3 is 16 amino acids long. The CDR3 sequence: CASSFRDTGGPHEQYF. In DNA, the CDR3 is TGTGCCAGCAGCTTCCGGGACACCGGAGGACCCCACGAGCAGTACTTC.